Reported below is one TCR beta chain. Its target is not known. V was pared by 0 bases and J by 0 bases, with 4 bases between. The CDR3 is 15 amino acids. Germline values: CDR1 SGHNT, CDR2 YYREEE (reference sequence). This entry belongs to a study of shared clonotypes between healthy human individuals. Overall study findings and caveats: Shared across four donors were about 4.6% of the naive CD4 clonotypes.

Some clones are missing from TCRdb's copy, which holds only in-frame ones; the method was immunoSEQ multiplex PCR. Of roughly 1,100,000 clones in the sample, about 75% are singletons; the top ten hold roughly 1.4%. This TCR was sampled from a man aged 18 to 30 in good health. This chain connects TRBV5-4 to TRBJ2-6; the D is unclear. Sequencing was performed on memory CD4+ T cells sorted from blood. Subset meaning: CD45RA-negative fraction. The CDR3 coding sequence is TGTGCCAGCAGCTTGGTTGGCTCTGGGGCCAACGTCCTGACTTTC. Translated: CASSLVGSGANVLTF. The full variable domain, with the rest looked up from reference TRBV5-4 and TRBJ2-6, is ETGVTQSPTHLIKTRGQQVTLRCSSQSGHNTVSWYQQALGQGPQFIFQYYREEENGRGNFPPRFSGLQFPNYSSELNVNALELDDSALYLCASSLVGSGANVLTFGAGSRLTVL.